This T cell receptor (beta chain) appears in the sequencing data of a study of T-cell reconstitution after alpha-beta-depleted transplantation in children. Whole-study results and caveats: Some patients' high day-60 TCRbeta diversity was attributed to recipient cells surviving conditioning. The study reportedly traced alpha-beta T cells about two months after transplant to several hundred expanded graft clones. Newly produced T cells mostly accounted for T-cell counts and diversity one year post-transplant.

Worth noting for this clonotype: The antigen remains undetermined.

Construction of the TCRbeta library involved unique molecular identifiers. TCRdb reanalysed the PCR reads using MiXCR and keeps one entry per CDR3 protein. This sample has nearly 350,000 distinct CDR3 sequences; under 20% occur once, and the top ten carry around 41%. The CDR3 is 15 amino acids. V shed 6 bases, J shed 9 bases, and the junction held 10 bases outside the gene matches. The sample here was PBMCs, mostly from graft donor cells, taken 360 days after TCRalphabeta/CD19-depleted stem cell transplant. The chain employs TRBV12-3 or TRBV12-4 and TRBJ2-1, with 11 bases identical to TRBD1. The TCR originated in a male patient aged 2 to 10 who had a stem cell transplant for acute lymphoblastic leukemia, so the T cells may come from the graft donor. In DNA, the CDR3 is TGTGCCAGCAGGACCGGGACAGGGGGTAGGGGTGAGCAGTTCTTC. Its translation is CASRTGTGGRGEQFF.